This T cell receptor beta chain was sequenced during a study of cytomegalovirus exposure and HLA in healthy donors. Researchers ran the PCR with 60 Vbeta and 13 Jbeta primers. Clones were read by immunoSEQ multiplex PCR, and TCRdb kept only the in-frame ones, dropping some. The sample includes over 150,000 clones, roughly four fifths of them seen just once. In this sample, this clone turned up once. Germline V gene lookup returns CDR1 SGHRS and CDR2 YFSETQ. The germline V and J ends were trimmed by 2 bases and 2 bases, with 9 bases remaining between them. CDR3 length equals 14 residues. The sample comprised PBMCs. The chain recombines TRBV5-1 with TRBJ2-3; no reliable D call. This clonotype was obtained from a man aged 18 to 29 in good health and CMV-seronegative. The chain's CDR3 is CASSLPDNTDTQYF. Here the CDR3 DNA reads TGCGCCAGCAGCTTACCAGACAACACAGATACGCAGTATTTT.